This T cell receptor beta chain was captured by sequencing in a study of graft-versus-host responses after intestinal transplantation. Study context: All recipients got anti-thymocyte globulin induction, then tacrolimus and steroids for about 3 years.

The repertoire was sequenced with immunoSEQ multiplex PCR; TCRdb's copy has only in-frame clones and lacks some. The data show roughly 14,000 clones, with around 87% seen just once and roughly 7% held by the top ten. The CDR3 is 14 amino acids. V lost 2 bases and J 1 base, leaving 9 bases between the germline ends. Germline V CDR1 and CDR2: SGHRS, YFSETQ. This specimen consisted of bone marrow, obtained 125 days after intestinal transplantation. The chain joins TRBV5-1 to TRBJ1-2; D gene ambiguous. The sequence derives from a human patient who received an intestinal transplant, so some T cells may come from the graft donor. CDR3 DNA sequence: TGCGCCAGCAGCTTCCAGGATCTTAACTATGGCTACACCTTC. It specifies CASSFQDLNYGYTF.